These 9 T cell receptor beta chains were all obtained from the same sample, sequenced in a study of blood T cells in healthy people across ages. Together with a sample-barcoded 5' primer, a J-beta primer mix was included in a second PCR lasting about 6 to 11 cycles. MiXCR was run by TCRdb on the 5' RACE reads, yielding one entry per CDR3 protein. The sample consists of roughly 800,000 distinct CDR3 sequences, 58% of them appearing once. Source material: blood. All receptors derive from a man in his thirties or forties in good health.

CDR3 DNA sequence: TGTGCCAGTTCTAGGCCGGAGATCCATCAGCCCCAGCATTTT. This codes for CASSRPEIHQPQHF. The gene calls are TRBV6-6 and TRBJ1-5; D is uncertain. The CDR3 sequence is 14 residues long. Trimming took off 9 bases at V and 5 bases at J, with 17 bases between the two ends. CDR1 is MNHNY, CDR2 SVGAGI, per germline (reference sequence).

This chain joins TRBV20-1 and TRBJ2-7, with D possibly TRBD2 on 6 matching bases. V was clipped by 3 bases and J by 2 bases, with 20 bases between them. CDR3 length equals 16 residues. Germline CDR1 is DFQATT and CDR2 is SNEGSKA (reference sequence). The CDR3 reads CSASRPGEGPAYEQYF. CDR3 sequence (DNA): TGCAGTGCTAGCCGACCGGGGGAAGGTCCCGCCTACGAGCAGTACTTC.

This clonotype has a handful of counts. The genes are TRBV9 and TRBJ2-5, with 10 bases matching TRBD1. Per the germline V gene, CDR1 is SGDLS and CDR2 is YYNGEE. The CDR3 is 16 amino acids. The J segment lost 5 bases and the V segment lost 4 bases, leaving 11 bases of the junction unmatched. CDR3 amino acids: CASSRGQGSRTETQYF. In nucleotides, the CDR3 is TGTGCCAGCAGCCGGGGACAGGGGTCGCGTACGGAGACCCAGTACTTC.

The gene calls are TRBV29-1 and TRBJ2-3, with 8 bases lining up with TRBD2. V gave up 6 bases and J gave up 6 bases; unmatched junction bases: 17. This CDR3 spans 16 amino acids. Per the germline V gene, CDR1 is SQVTM and CDR2 is ANQGSEA. CDR3: CSVKKMGSGASDTQYF. CDR3 nucleotide sequence: TGCAGCGTGAAAAAAATGGGTAGCGGGGCATCGGATACGCAGTATTTT.

The chain recombines TRBV20-1 with TRBJ2-4, with a weak D call TRBD1 (5 bases). Judging by the DNA end, TRBJ2-7 fits better; the J call may be wrong. From germline, CDR1 is DFQATT and CDR2 SNEGSKA (reference sequence). The CDR3 totals 14 residues. CDR3 DNA: TGCAGTGCTTTAAAGGGCCAGGGTCCCTACGAGCAGTACTTC. It codes for CSALKGQGPYEQYF.

The chain is built from TRBV7-2 and TRBJ2-7, with 10 bases fitting TRBD2. The germline CDR1 and CDR2 sequences are SGHTA and FQGNSA. V gave up 0 bases and J gave up 0 bases; unmatched junction bases: 2. The CDR3 contains 16 residues. In nucleotides, the CDR3 is TGTGCCAGCAGCTTAGCCCTAGCGGGAGCCTCCTACGAGCAGTACTTC. Translated, it gives CASSLALAGASYEQYF. The full variable domain, its missing parts supplied by reference TRBV7-2 and TRBJ2-7, is GAGVSQSPSNKVTEKGKDVELRCDPISGHTALYWYRQSLGQGLEFLIYFQGNSAPDKSGLPSDRFSAERTGGSVSTLTIQRTQQEDSAVYLCASSLALAGASYEQYFGPGTRLTVT.

V gene TRBV20-1 combines with J gene TRBJ2-1, with a tentative D call TRBD2 (6 bases). Germline V gene lookup returns CDR1 DFQATT and CDR2 SNEGSKA (reference sequence). The CDR3 sequence is 18 residues long. Trimming took 0 bases from V and 0 from J, leaving 18 bases between them. The CDR3: CSARDHWAGRSSYNEQFF. CDR3 DNA sequence: TGCAGTGCTAGAGATCATTGGGCGGGGCGGAGCTCCTACAATGAGCAGTTCTTC.

This clonotype showed up just a few times. CDR3 protein: CASSPRVRDSSEQYF. CDR3 nucleotide sequence: TGTGCCAGCAGCCCCAGGGTCCGGGACTCGTCCGAGCAGTACTTC. V gene TRBV12-3 or TRBV12-4 combines with J gene TRBJ2-7, with D possibly TRBD2 on 6 matching bases. The CDR3 is 15 residues long. With 6 bases removed from V and 6 bases from J, the gap between germline ends came to 21 bases.

The rearrangement joins TRBV3-1 to TRBJ1-1; 7 positions match TRBD1. CDR1 and CDR2 (germline): LGHDT, YNNKEL (reference sequence). The CDR3 has 15 residues. J was trimmed by 0 bases and V by 4 bases; bases with no gene match: 5. The CDR3 nucleotides read TGTGCCAGCAGCCCAAAACAGGGGATGAACACTGAAGCTTTCTTT. Translating it yields CASSPKQGMNTEAFF.